This T cell receptor beta chain was identified during a study of tumor-infiltrating lymphocytes in primary liver carcinoma. Findings and caveats of the study: Blood had a significantly lower top-250-clone fraction than tumors did (p = 0.039).

Researchers generated TCR beta cDNA from about 450 ng of total RNA, relying on a constant-region primer. Three nested multiplex PCR rounds, a slightly modified ARM-PCR method, built the TCR beta libraries. Primers for the first two PCR rounds were TRBV1-TRBV30 forward primers and a C-beta reverse primer (10 cycles per round). TCRdb passed the multiplex PCR reads through MiXCR, listing each CDR3 protein once. The top ten hold roughly 18% of the sample, which has about 190,000 distinct CDR3 sequences, around four fifths seen once. Looked up from germline, CDR1 is DFQATT and CDR2 is SNEGSKA (reference sequence). The CDR3 sequence is 14 residues long. The J segment lost 8 bases and the V segment lost 7 bases, leaving 7 bases of the junction unmatched. The roughly 17-31 mg bulk tissue piece was not sorted before simultaneous RNA and DNA extraction. Primary liver carcinoma in the patients was surgically resected. Over 85% of the cells in every tumor sample were viable tumor cells.

Of note for this clonotype: Its antigen is undetermined.

The chain is built from TRBV20-1 and TRBJ2-1; 14 nucleotides match TRBD2. Sequencing input: tumor tissue from primary liver carcinoma. The TCR sequence derives from a man in his forties or fifties with primary liver carcinoma and hepatitis B virus infection. CDR3 amino acids: CSVRGLAGEYEQFF. CDR3 DNA: TGCAGTGTCCGGGGACTAGCGGGAGAGTATGAGCAGTTCTTC.